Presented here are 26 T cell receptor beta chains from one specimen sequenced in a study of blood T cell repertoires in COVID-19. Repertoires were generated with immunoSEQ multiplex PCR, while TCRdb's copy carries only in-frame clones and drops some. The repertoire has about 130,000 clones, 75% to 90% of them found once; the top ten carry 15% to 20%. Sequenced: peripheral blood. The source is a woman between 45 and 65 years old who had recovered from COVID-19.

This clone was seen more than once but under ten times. DNA of the CDR3: TGTGCCAGCAGTCTGTCAGGGGGTGGCTACACCTTC. Its protein product is CASSLSGGGYTF. The chain links TRBV27 to TRBJ1-2; TRBD1 matches 7 bases. The CDR3 is 12 residues long. Germline trimming cut 5 bases from V and 7 bases from J; bases unmatched to any gene: 4. Per germline, CDR1 MNHEY and CDR2 SMNVEV (reference sequence).

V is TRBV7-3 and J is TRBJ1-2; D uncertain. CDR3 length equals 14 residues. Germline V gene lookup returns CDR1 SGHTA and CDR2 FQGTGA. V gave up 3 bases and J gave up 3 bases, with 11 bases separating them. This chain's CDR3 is CASSLGGRDYGYTF. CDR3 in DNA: TGTGCCAGCAGCTTGGGAGGGAGAGACTATGGCTACACCTTC.

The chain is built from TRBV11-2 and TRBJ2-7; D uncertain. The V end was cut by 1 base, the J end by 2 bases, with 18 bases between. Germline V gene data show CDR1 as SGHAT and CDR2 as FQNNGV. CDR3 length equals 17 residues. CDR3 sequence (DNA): TGTGCCAGCAGCTTAGGGCTTTGGGCCACCAAAACCTACGAGCAGTACTTC. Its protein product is CASSLGLWATKTYEQYF.

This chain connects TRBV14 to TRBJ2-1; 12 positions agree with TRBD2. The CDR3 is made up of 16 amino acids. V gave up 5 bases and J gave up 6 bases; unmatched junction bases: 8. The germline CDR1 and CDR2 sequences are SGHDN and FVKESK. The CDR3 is CASSWGLAGGRNEQFF. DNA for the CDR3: TGTGCCAGCAGCTGGGGACTAGCGGGTGGCCGCAATGAGCAGTTCTTC. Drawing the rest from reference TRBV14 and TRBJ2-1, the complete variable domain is EAGVTQFPSHSVIEKGQTVTLRCDPISGHDNLYWYRRVMGKEIKFLLHFVKESKQDESGMPNNRFLAERTGGTYSTLKVQPAELEDSGVYFCASSWGLAGGRNEQFFGPGTRLTVL.

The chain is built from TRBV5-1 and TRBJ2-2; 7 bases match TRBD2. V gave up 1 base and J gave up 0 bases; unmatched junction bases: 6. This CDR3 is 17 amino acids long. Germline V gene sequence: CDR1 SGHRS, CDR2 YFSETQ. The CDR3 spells CASSLYGGGTNTGELFF. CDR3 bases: TGCGCCAGCAGCTTGTATGGGGGAGGGACGAACACCGGGGAGCTGTTTTTT.

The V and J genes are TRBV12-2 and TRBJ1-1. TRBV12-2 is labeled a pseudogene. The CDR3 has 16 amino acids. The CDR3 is CASRLTLRSVEVEAFF. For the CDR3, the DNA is TGTGCAAGTCGCCTTACCCTCAGGTCTGTGGAGGTTGAAGCTTTCTTT.

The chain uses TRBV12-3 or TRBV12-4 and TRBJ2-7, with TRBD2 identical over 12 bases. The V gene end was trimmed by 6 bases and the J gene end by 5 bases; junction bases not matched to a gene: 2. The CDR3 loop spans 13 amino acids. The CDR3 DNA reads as TGTGCCAGCAGGGCTAGCGGGGGGGACGAGCAGTACTTC. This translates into CASRASGGDEQYF.

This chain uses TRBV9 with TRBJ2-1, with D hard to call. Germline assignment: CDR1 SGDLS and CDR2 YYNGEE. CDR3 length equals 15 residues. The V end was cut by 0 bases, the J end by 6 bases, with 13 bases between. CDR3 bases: TGTGCCAGCAGCGTAGGCTTAGCTCGGAGCAATGAGCAGTTCTTC. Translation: CASSVGLARSNEQFF.

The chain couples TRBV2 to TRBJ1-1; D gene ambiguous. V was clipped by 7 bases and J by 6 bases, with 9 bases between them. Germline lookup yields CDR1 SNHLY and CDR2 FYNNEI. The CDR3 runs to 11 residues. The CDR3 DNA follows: TGTGCCAGCACGTCCAGGCCTGAAGCTTTCTTT. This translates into CASTSRPEAFF.

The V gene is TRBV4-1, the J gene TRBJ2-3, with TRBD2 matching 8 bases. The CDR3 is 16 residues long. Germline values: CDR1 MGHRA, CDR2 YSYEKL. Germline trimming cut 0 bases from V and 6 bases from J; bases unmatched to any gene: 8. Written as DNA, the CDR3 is TGCGCCAGCAGCCAAGACGGGTACGGGAGGGGGGATACGCAGTATTTT. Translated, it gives CASSQDGYGRGDTQYF.

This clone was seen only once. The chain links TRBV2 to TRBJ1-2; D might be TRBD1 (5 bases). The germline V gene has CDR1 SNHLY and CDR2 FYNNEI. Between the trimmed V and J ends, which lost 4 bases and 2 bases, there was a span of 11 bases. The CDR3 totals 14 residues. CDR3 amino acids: CASSGGLLNYGYTF. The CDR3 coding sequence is TGTGCCAGCAGTGGGGGACTTTTAAACTATGGCTACACCTTC.

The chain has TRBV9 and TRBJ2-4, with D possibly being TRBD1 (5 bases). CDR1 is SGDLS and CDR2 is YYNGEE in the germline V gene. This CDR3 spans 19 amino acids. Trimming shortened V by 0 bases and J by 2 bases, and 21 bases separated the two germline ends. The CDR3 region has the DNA TGTGCCAGCAGCGTAGCCCCCGCCGACAGAGGAAAAACCAAAAACATTCAGTACTTC. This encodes CASSVAPADRGKTKNIQYF.

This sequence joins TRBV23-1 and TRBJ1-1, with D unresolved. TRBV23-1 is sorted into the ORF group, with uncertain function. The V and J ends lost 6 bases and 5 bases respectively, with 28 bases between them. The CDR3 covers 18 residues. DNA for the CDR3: TGCGCCAGCAGCCGATCCTCGACGGGAAAGGAAGTGTGTACTGAAGCTTTCTTT. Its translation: CASSRSSTGKEVCTEAFF.

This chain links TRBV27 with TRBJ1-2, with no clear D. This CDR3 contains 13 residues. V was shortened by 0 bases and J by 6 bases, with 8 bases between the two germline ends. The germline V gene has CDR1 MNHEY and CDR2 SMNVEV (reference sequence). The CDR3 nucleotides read TGTGCCAGCAGTTTATCGCTAGACCATGGCTACACCTTC. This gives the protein CASSLSLDHGYTF.

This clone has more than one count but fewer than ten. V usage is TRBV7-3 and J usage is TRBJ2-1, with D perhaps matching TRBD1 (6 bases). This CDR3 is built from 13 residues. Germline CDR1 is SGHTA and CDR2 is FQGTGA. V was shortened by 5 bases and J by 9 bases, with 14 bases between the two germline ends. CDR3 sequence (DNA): TGTGCCAGCAGCCAAAACGTAGGGGGTGAGCAGTTCTTC. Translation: CASSQNVGGEQFF.

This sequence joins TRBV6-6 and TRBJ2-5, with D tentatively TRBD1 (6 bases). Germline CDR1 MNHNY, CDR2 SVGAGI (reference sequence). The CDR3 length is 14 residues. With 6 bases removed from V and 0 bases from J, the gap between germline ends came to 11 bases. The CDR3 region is CASREQGHQETQYF. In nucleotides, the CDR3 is TGTGCCAGCAGGGAACAGGGTCACCAAGAGACCCAGTACTTC.

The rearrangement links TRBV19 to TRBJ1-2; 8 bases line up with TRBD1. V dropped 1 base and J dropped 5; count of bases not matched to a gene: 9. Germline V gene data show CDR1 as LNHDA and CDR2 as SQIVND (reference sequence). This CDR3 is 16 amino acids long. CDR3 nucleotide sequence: TGTGCCAGTAGTATAGCCACCGGACAGGGAGGGTATGGCTACACCTTC. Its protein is CASSIATGQGGYGYTF.

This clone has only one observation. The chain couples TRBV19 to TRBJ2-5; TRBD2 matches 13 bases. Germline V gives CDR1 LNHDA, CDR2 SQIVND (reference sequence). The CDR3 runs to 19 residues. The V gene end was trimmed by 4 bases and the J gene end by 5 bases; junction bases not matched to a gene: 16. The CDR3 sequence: CASSTSRTSGGLSTETQYF. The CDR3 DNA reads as TGTGCCAGTAGTACCAGTAGGACTAGCGGGGGACTCTCGACGGAGACCCAGTACTTC.

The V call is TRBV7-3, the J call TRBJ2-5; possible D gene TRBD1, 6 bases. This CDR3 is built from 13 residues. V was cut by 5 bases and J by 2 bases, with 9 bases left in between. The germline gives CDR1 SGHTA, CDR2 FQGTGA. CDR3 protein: CASSEGQQETQYF. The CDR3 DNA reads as TGTGCCAGCAGCGAGGGACAACAAGAGACCCAGTACTTC.

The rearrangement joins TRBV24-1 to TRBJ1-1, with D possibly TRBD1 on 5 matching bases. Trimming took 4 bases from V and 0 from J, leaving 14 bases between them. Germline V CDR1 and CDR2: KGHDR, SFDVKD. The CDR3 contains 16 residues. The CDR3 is CATSDPDSFLNTEAFF. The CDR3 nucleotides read TGTGCCACCAGTGACCCCGACAGTTTTTTGAACACTGAAGCTTTCTTT.

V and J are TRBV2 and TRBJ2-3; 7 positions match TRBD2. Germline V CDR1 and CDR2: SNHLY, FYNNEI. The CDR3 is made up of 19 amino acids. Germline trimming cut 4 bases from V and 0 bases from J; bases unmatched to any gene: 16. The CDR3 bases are TGTGCCAGCAGTGGGATGGGAACTAGCGCCGAGATTAGCACAGATACGCAGTATTTT. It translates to CASSGMGTSAEISTDTQYF.

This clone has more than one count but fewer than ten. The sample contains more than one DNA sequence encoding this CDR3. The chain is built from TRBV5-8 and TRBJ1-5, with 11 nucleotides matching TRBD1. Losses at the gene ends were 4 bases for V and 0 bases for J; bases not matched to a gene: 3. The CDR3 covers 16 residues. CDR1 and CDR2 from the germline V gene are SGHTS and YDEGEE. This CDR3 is CASSLGQGVSNQPQHF. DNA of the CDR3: TGTGCCAGCAGCCTGGGACAGGGGGTTAGCAATCAGCCCCAGCATTTT.

The CDR3 region is CASSFKGLSQPQHF. CDR3 sequence (DNA): TGTGCCAGCAGCTTTAAGGGGCTGAGTCAGCCCCAGCATTTT. This sequence joins TRBV5-8 and TRBJ1-5; a weak D match, TRBD1 (5 bases). V was cut by 2 bases and J by 6 bases, with 12 bases left in between. The CDR3 is 14 residues long. The V gene's germline CDR1 is SGHTS and CDR2 YDEGEE. Looking up the rest from reference TRBV5-8 and TRBJ1-5 gives the full variable domain: EAGVTQSPTHLIKTRGQQATLRCSPISGHTSVYWYQQALGLGLQFLLWYDEGEERNRGNFPPRFSGRQFPNYSSELNVNALELEDSALYLCASSFKGLSQPQHFGDGTRLSIL.

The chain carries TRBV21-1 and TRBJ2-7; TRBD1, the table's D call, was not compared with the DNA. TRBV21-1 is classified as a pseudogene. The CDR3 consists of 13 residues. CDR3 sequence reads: CASRLVDREQQYF. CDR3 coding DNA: TGTGCCAGCAGACTAGTAGACAGGGAACAGCAGTACTTC.

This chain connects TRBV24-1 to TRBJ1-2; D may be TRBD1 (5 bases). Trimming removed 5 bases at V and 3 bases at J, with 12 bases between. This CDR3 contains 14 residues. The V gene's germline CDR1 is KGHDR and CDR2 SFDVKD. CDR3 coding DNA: TGTGCCACCAGTGTTGGGGCCATCGACTATGGCTACACCTTC. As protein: CATSVGAIDYGYTF.

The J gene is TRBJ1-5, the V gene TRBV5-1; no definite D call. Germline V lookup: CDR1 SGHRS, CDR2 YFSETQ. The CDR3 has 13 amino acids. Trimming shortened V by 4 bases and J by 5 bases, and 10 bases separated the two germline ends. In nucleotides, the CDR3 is TGCGCCAGCAGCCCAGGAGGTGATCAGCCCCAGCATTTT. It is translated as CASSPGGDQPQHF.